This record concerns one T cell receptor beta chain sequence. This clone appeared a few times. Its antigen remains undetermined. Qualities for individual bases were not recorded, and no much larger clone is one base off. This sample includes further DNA sequences coding for the same CDR3. The cohort comprised some 680 healthy bone marrow donors. Cohort members were all nominally healthy when sampled, although unrecorded immune exposures were likely present. The donor tested CMV seropositive and was one of the 289 seropositive cohort members. Every donor gave a peripheral blood sample, and the peripheral blood mononuclear cells from that sample were used for TCR beta sequencing. Genomic DNA extraction from the blood cell samples was performed with the Qiagen DNeasy Blood Extraction Kit. The sample is drawn from a study of cytomegalovirus exposure and HLA in healthy donors (dated by TCRdb to about 2017). For the wider study: An earlier analysis of about 560 of the donors reported approximately 280 Gb of sequence data and 117 million unique TCR beta sequences obtained from roughly 170 million T cells. Among 398 genotyped donors of the cohort, an average of approximately 240,000 unique TCR beta nucleotide sequences was sequenced per donor, of which approximately 18% were non-productive. Rather than using new phenotypic data, the later analysis identified candidate immune exposures from TCR beta sequences and from how often those sequences occurred across donors. HLA typing included class I and class II loci at four-digit resolution. The number of donors typed differed by locus, with roughly 629-640 for A, B, C, DRB1 and DQB1, around 520 for DQA1, some 570 for DPA1, and around 460 for DPB1. A separate validation cohort of about 110 different subjects was used in addition to the approximately 700-subject first cohort. To study patterns of TCR occurrence, a later analysis re-analyzed previously published TCR beta repertoires from around 700 donors and added high-resolution HLA genotyping. Roughly five DR-DQ haplotypes were handled as single units for association and clustering because linkage in the cohort was strong. To predict cytomegalovirus infection status, the study combined high-throughput TCR immunosequencing, statistical association of individual TCRs with disease status, and machine learning. To decide whether each TCR beta V gene segment behaved as functional or pseudogenic, an earlier analysis of 587 of the donors relied on high-throughput TCR beta sequencing. The study used immunosequencing to profile the T cell repertoires of 600 to 850 subjects and linked those repertoires to cytomegalovirus serostatus. Alongside the repertoire data, information on donor age, sex, ethnicity and CMV serostatus was compiled. An early release covering more than 500 HLA-typed donors comprised approximately 290 gigabases of sequencing data and around 80 million unique TCR sequences. The study was designed to test whether signatures of past pathogen exposure could be identified by cataloging public T cell receptors. In a later genetic analysis, genome-wide SNP genotypes for about three fifths of the roughly 670 donors were used, and that subset was treated as a discovery cohort. Of the roughly 410 genotyped donors, 75% to 85% were placed in the genetic ancestry cluster associated with self-reported Caucasian donors. All discovery cohort repertoires had been generated on a single sequencing platform. The paper's findings and limits, for the study overall: According to the authors, the approach could potentially be generalized to other disease states and immunological phenotypes. Some IMGT-functional V segments, including TRBV6-2 and TRBV6-3, could not be told apart with the 87-base-pair reads, so those segments were excluded. In vitro tests confirmed that three of the cytomegalovirus-associated TCR beta chains recognize cytomegalovirus antigens. A further reported finding was that TCR beta sequences accurately predicted the HLA-A and HLA-B alleles for most subjects in the first cohort. A later genetic analysis associated a missense DCLRE1C variant with V-gene and J-gene trimming of TCR beta chains, and an independent cohort replicated the association. Most TCR sequences were seen in very few donors, while some public TCRs were found in many individuals. Compared with the roughly 720-donor mean, donors in an Asian-associated ancestry cluster had fewer N-insertions in productive TCRs, according to a later genetic analysis. The classifier was reported to diagnose cytomegalovirus status with high specificity and sensitivity in both the original cohort and the validation cohort. A later analysis associated approximately 17,000 TCR beta sequences with specific HLA alleles at a false discovery rate of 0.05. A cluster of highly shared sequence variants was judged likely to represent a technical artifact of the sequencing pipeline. Sequencing depth was assumed to be roughly uniform across donors in the presence/absence analyses, though that assumption may not hold. Strong co-occurrence of HLA alleles, especially DR and DQ, made assigning TCR associations to individual alleles difficult. Some 15 rarely observed V segments, including chromosome 9 orphons, were excluded from the earlier analysis of approximately 500 of the donors because counts were too low. In the study, some 160 TCR beta chains were listed as associated with cytomegalovirus. According to a later analysis, most CMV-associated TCR beta chains appeared to be HLA-restricted, and the HLA associations seemed to be driven largely by CMV exposure. A later analysis reported that several top co-occurrence clusters appeared linked to parvovirus B19, influenza, CMV and Epstein-Barr virus. Compared with equally common non-associated chains, HLA-associated TCR beta chains in a later analysis were more clonally expanded and had lower generation probabilities. Only TCR beta chains were sequenced in this cohort, and the absence of alpha or paired-chain data limited detectable features. In a later analysis, TCR association rates were found to vary across HLA loci, with the most associated TCRs seen for DRB1 alleles and the fewest for HLA-C alleles. HLA typing was unavailable for some donors at each locus, so association tests used only the typed subset. Correlated functional status among segregating V segments might reflect linkage disequilibrium, but an unknown experimental factor could not be ruled out. Immune exposure information for the cohort was limited to CMV serostatus. Broadly in line with IMGT annotations, most TCR beta V segments showed up in productive rearrangements about 87% or about 30% of the time in an earlier analysis of approximately 640 of the donors.

Preparation of the library involved the immunoSEQ multiplex PCR assay. A mixture of 60 forward primers for TCR Vbeta segments and 13 reverse primers for TCR Jbeta segments was used in the multiplex PCR. The CDR3 region of rearranged TCR beta genes was amplified from genomic DNA by a multiplex PCR assay. The amplified TCR beta libraries were sequenced on the Illumina HiSeq System as 87-base-pair reads. In the authors' own workflow: A later analysis tallied around 80 million unique TCR beta chains across the 700 or so repertoires, and around 12 million of those chains were shared by two or more donors. Raw reads were error-corrected and collapsed into unique sequences by a nearest-neighbor algorithm in which closely related sequences were merged to remove PCR and sequencing errors. V, D and J gene segments were assigned by aligning CDR3 sequences to IMGT reference sequences. For a sequence to be retained, a match of at least six nucleotides to both a V gene segment and a J gene segment was required. Rearrangements were called productive when the CDR3 lacked stop codons and stayed in frame with V and J; all others were non-productive. Following IMGT convention, CDR3 was defined as the stretch from the second conserved V-encoded cysteine up to the conserved J-encoded phenylalanine. The earlier analysis of about 590 of the donors excluded sequences that lacked an unambiguous match to a single V gene segment. An earlier analysis of over 450 of the donors classified V segments as functional when productive rearrangements were above 56.7% and as segregating when the standard deviation between donors was above 5%. A statistical classification framework was built for diagnosing cytomegalovirus status from the catalog of TCR beta chain sequences. In a later analysis, TCR nucleotide sequences were compared against IMGT/GENE-DB human TR gene sequences so that V and J genes could be assigned. A later analysis assigned CDR3 sequences and most-parsimonious VDJ recombination scenarios with the TCRdist pipeline. In a later analysis, each TCR beta chain was defined by its CDR3 amino acid sequence together with its V-gene family, and reads lacking a unique V-gene family were excluded. A later analysis removed 592 highly shared, low-generation-probability nucleotide sequences to deal with suspected cross-contamination and a sequencing artifact. In a later analysis, a clonal expansion index was calculated for each public chain from normalized within-repertoire ranks of inferred template counts. Generation probabilities in a later analysis came from a VDJ recombination model fitted to out-of-frame rearrangements, and those results were checked against IGoR. A later analysis scored TCR-TCR, TCR-HLA and TCR-CMV co-occurrence with hypergeometric tests, applying a repertoire-size bias correction to TCR pairs. False discovery rates were estimated in a later analysis by permuting HLA or CMV assignments 20 times. In a later analysis, co-occurring TCRs were grouped using DBSCAN, with TCRdist sequence similarity added in when clustering inside HLA-allele-positive subsets. Repertoires with fewer than 30,000 or more than 120,000 public chains, plus five repertoires with anomalous nucleotide sharing, were excluded from co-occurrence clustering. TCRdb obtained this table from immuneACCESS and retained in-frame rearrangements with V and J assigned. These tables miss some clones; where compared with another copy, unresolved V genes account for less than half of the shortfall, and the remainder is unexplained. D and trimming were read from the DNA, whereas the V and J calls and clone size are those reported in that table. Recorded for this sample are more than 200,000 clones; more than 75% of them occurred a single time. About 6.4% of the sample is taken by the ten largest.

The CDR1 and CDR2 encoded by the germline V gene are MDHEN and SYDVKM. The CDR3 contains 17 residues, cysteine and phenylalanine counted. Here the CDR3 DNA is all that survives: 51 bases in frame from base 1. V loses 4 bases at its end and J loses 9 bases; junction bases beyond the gene matches: 10. Sequenced input: PBMCs. This clonotype was obtained from a man aged 40-49 years in good health and CMV-seropositive. In this chain, TRBV28 is recombined with TRBJ2-1; a stretch of 15 junction bases matches TRBD2. The DNA sequence follows: TGTGCCAGCAGTTCCCCCGGACTAGCGGGAGGGCCTAGTGAGCAGTTCTTC. It translates to CASSSPGLAGGPSEQFF.